The 2 T cell receptor beta chains in this list originate from one sample, sequenced in a study of T-cell reconstitution after alpha-beta-depleted transplantation in children. Unique molecular identifiers were used in preparing the TCRbeta library. Via MiXCR, TCRdb re-called the PCR reads, giving one row per CDR3 protein. Of a few hundred thousand distinct CDR3 sequences in the sample, around 10% were seen once. This material consisted of PBMCs from the stem cell graft donor, taken from the stem cell graft. The receptors here all came from a human donor who donated a stem cell graft to a child with acute lymphoblastic leukemia.

V and J are TRBV20-1 and TRBJ2-1; D possibly corresponds to TRBD2 (5 bases). The CDR3 contains 14 residues. V dropped 6 bases and J dropped 1 base, with 13 bases sitting between them. Germline values: CDR1 DFQATT, CDR2 SNEGSKA (reference sequence). The CDR3 loop is CSARTEDSYNEQFF. The DNA for the CDR3 is TGCAGTGCAAGGACGGAGGATTCCTACAATGAGCAGTTCTTC.

Many counts were recorded for this clonotype. The rearrangement links TRBV20-1 to TRBJ2-3; 12 bases map to TRBD1. J lost 4 bases, V lost 8 bases, and 10 bases had no gene match. Germline CDR1 is DFQATT and CDR2 is SNEGSKA (reference sequence). CDR3 size: 15 residues. The CDR3 bases are TGCAGTTCTAACTCCGGGACAGGGGGCCCAGATACGCAGTATTTT. Its protein is CSSNSGTGGPDTQYF.